The 28 T cell receptor beta chains below were found in one sample sequenced in a study of shared clonotypes between healthy human individuals. Measured with immunoSEQ multiplex PCR; TCRdb has only the in-frame clones, and not every one. Of over a million clones listed, roughly 96% are singletons. The sequenced material came from naive CD4+ T cells sorted from blood. Indicated subset: CD45RA+ positively selected. These receptors all come from a young man in good health.

The V gene is TRBV30, the J gene TRBJ2-1, with D possibly matching TRBD2 (5 bases). The germline CDR1 and CDR2 sequences are GTSNPN and SVGIG (reference sequence). Trimming stripped 3 bases from V and 8 bases from J, with 14 bases between. The CDR3 totals 13 residues. This CDR3 is CAWSHRLHDEQFF. The CDR3 coding sequence is TGTGCCTGGAGCCACCGACTACACGATGAGCAGTTCTTC.

The chain recombines TRBV10-3 with TRBJ2-7; 8 bases are a match to TRBD1. Germline assignment: CDR1 ENHRY and CDR2 SYGVKD. This CDR3 comprises 19 residues. Losses at the gene ends were 6 bases for V and 5 bases for J; bases not matched to a gene: 24. The CDR3 protein is CAISPSTGTGSSHSDEQYF. The CDR3 DNA is TGTGCCATCAGCCCCTCCACCGGGACAGGTTCCTCTCATAGTGACGAGCAGTACTTC.

CDR3 loop: CARGPRNNEQFF. The CDR3 DNA follows: TGTGCCAGGGGTCCCCGGAACAATGAGCAGTTCTTC. The J gene is TRBJ2-1, the V gene TRBV21-1. TRBV21-1 is reported as a pseudogene. This CDR3 region has 12 residues.

This rearrangement joins TRBV7-6 to TRBJ2-7, with D hard to call. Trimming stripped 0 bases from V and 2 bases from J, with 5 bases between. Germline V gives CDR1 SGHVS, CDR2 FNYEAQ. This CDR3 is built from 13 residues. The CDR3 DNA is TGTGCCAGCAGCTTAGCACCAACCTACGAGCAGTACTTC. This translates into CASSLAPTYEQYF.

The chain couples TRBV5-6 to TRBJ1-4; TRBD1 matches at 8 bases. Looked up from germline, CDR1 is SGHDT and CDR2 is YYEEEE. The CDR3 is 15 amino acids. V dropped 4 bases and J dropped 6; count of bases not matched to a gene: 8. Here the CDR3 DNA reads TGTGCCAGCAGCCCCCGGGACAGGAGATATGAAAAACTGTTTTTT. This encodes CASSPRDRRYEKLFF.

The rearrangement joins TRBV7-9 to TRBJ2-2, with 9 bases that match TRBD2. V shed 5 bases and J 6 bases; nucleotides not matched to a gene: 7. The V gene's germline CDR1 is SEHNR and CDR2 FQNEAQ (reference sequence). The CDR3 is made up of 15 amino acids. CDR3 DNA sequence: TGTGCCAGCAGCAAAAGGCGCGGGAGGGCCGGGGAGCTGTTTTTT. This codes for CASSKRRGRAGELFF.

The genes are TRBV5-1 and TRBJ2-7, with D possibly TRBD2 on 6 matching bases. V lost 5 bases and J lost 1, with 22 bases in between. CDR3 length: 17 residues. Germline CDR1 is SGHRS and CDR2 is YFSETQ. The CDR3 loop reads CASRLAGSNAGSYEQYF. As DNA, the CDR3 is TGCGCCAGCAGGCTGGCGGGATCCAACGCCGGGTCCTACGAGCAGTACTTC.

The CDR3 loop reads CASSPLRREQFF. The CDR3 DNA reads TGTGCCAGCTCACCCCTTCGCCGTGAGCAGTTCTTC. The J gene is TRBJ2-1, the V gene TRBV18, with no clear D. The length of the CDR3 is 12 residues. Trimming took off 3 bases at V and 9 bases at J, with 9 bases between the two ends. The germline CDR1 and CDR2 sequences are KGHSH and LQKENI. The full variable domain, completed using reference TRBV18 and TRBJ2-1, is NAGVMQNPRHLVRRRGQEARLRCSPMKGHSHVYWYRQLPEEGLKFMVYLQKENIIDESGMPKERFSAEFPKEGPSILRIQQVVRGDSAAYFCASSPLRREQFFGPGTRLTVL.

This clone was counted a single time. The chain links TRBV2 to TRBJ2-7; perhaps TRBD1 as D (6 bases). Trimming took off 4 bases at V and 6 bases at J, with 13 bases between the two ends. Germline V gene data show CDR1 as SNHLY and CDR2 as FYNNEI. There are 13 residues in the CDR3. CDR3 nucleotide sequence: TGTGCCAGCAGTGGAAACAGGGCTGGCGAGCAGTACTTC. Protein product: CASSGNRAGEQYF.

Here the CDR3 DNA reads TGTGCCAGCAGTTCGTCCGGGATCCACGAGCAGTACTTC. As protein: CASSSSGIHEQYF. The chain links TRBV6-5 to TRBJ2-7; D possibly corresponds to TRBD2 (5 bases). V was clipped by 4 bases and J by 5 bases, with 12 bases between them. This CDR3 region has 13 residues. CDR1 is MNHEY, CDR2 SVGAGI, per germline.

The chain has TRBV6-6 and TRBJ2-2; possibly TRBD2 for D (6 bases). Germline V gene data show CDR1 as MNHNY and CDR2 as SVGAGI (reference sequence). The CDR3 has 12 amino acids. Trimming stripped 5 bases from V and 5 bases from J, with 6 bases between. CDR3 loop: CASSLATGELFF. The CDR3 coding sequence is TGTGCCAGCAGTCTAGCGACCGGGGAGCTGTTTTTT.

The rearrangement joins TRBV30 to TRBJ2-2; TRBD2 is a possible D gene (6 bases). The CDR3 runs to 13 residues. Trimming shortened V by 1 base and J by 3 bases, and 6 bases separated the two germline ends. Germline values: CDR1 GTSNPN, CDR2 SVGIG (reference sequence). The CDR3 coding sequence is TGTGCCTGGAGTGGGGACTACACCGGGGAGCTGTTTTTT. This translates into CAWSGDYTGELFF.

This chain connects TRBV19 to TRBJ2-3, with 11 nucleotides matching TRBD2. Germline assignment: CDR1 LNHDA and CDR2 SQIVND (reference sequence). This CDR3 region has 16 residues. Unmatched junction bases numbered 12, after V lost 10 bases and J lost 3 bases. The CDR3 coding sequence is TGTGCCAATCTCCAAGGCTTAGCGGGGGGGACAGATACGCAGTATTTT. Its translation is CANLQGLAGGTDTQYF.

The J gene is TRBJ2-5, the V gene TRBV7-2, with TRBD2 matching over 9 bases. The V and J ends lost 4 bases and 5 bases, in that order; junction bases with no gene match: 11. The CDR3 spans 16 residues. Germline V gene lookup returns CDR1 SGHTA and CDR2 FQGNSA. The CDR3 DNA follows: TGTGCCAGCAGCTCGAATCTAGCGGGGCGGGGGGAGACCCAGTACTTC. It codes for CASSSNLAGRGETQYF.

The chain carries TRBV28 and TRBJ2-2; either TRBD1 or TRBD2 may fit D (5 bases each). Germline loops: CDR1 MDHEN, CDR2 SYDVKM. The CDR3 runs 14 residues. Between the trimmed V and J ends, which lost 6 bases and 7 bases, there was a span of 15 bases. CDR3 sequence: CASSRWDGGGELFF. The CDR3 DNA reads TGTGCCAGCAGCCGCTGGGACGGCGGCGGGGAGCTGTTTTTT.

The chain combines TRBV5-8 with TRBJ1-2; D is undetermined. The CDR3 runs 16 residues. V was shortened by 2 bases and J by 8 bases, with 22 bases between the two germline ends. The germline CDR1 and CDR2 sequences are SGHTS and YDEGEE. CDR3 nucleotide sequence: TGTGCCAGCAGCTTAAAAGCAGGCTTCCTGATTATGGGCTACACCTTC. Translation: CASSLKAGFLIMGYTF.

This chain links TRBV28 with TRBJ1-3; 10 bases fit TRBD1. Germline trimming cut 8 bases from V and 0 bases from J; bases unmatched to any gene: 1. Germline CDR1 MDHEN, CDR2 SYDVKM. The CDR3 runs 14 residues. The CDR3 coding sequence is TGTGCCAGCCGGACAGGGGGCTCTGGAAACACCATATATTTT. This sequence encodes CASRTGGSGNTIYF. The whole variable domain, remainder taken from reference TRBV28 and TRBJ1-3, is DVKVTQSSRYLVKRTGEKVFLECVQDMDHENMFWYRQDPGLGLRLIYFSYDVKMKEKGDIPEGYSVSREKKERFSLILESASTNQTSMYLCASRTGGSGNTIYFGEGSWLTVV.

The V call is TRBV10-2, the J call TRBJ1-2, with D perhaps matching TRBD1 (5 bases). Germline-derived CDR1 and CDR2 are WSHSY and SAAADI. This CDR3 spans 11 amino acids. The V end lost 5 bases, the J end lost 6 bases, and 7 bases lay between the germline ends. CDR3 region: CASSQGNGYTF. Here the CDR3 DNA reads TGCGCCAGCAGTCAGGGTAATGGCTACACCTTC.

This sequence joins TRBV5-4 and TRBJ2-2; D unresolved. Trimming took 2 bases from V and 6 from J, leaving 8 bases between them. Looked up from germline, CDR1 is SGHNT and CDR2 is YYREEE (reference sequence). This CDR3 region has 13 residues. The CDR3 region has the DNA TGTGCCAGCAGCTTAAACTCAGCCGGGGAGCTGTTTTTT. It translates to CASSLNSAGELFF.

This clone has a single count. CDR3: CASSPDAGQGYNQPQHF. The DNA for the CDR3 is TGTGCCAGCAGCCCTGACGCAGGACAGGGCTATAATCAGCCCCAGCATTTT. The V call is TRBV5-5, the J call TRBJ1-5; 8 bases fit TRBD1. The CDR3 is made up of 17 amino acids. Germline CDR1 reads SGHKS; CDR2 reads YYEKEE (reference sequence). The ends lost 4 bases at V and 4 bases at J; junction bases unmatched: 13.

The rearrangement uses TRBV27 and TRBJ2-7; 8 nucleotides line up with TRBD2. Germline V gene sequence: CDR1 MNHEY, CDR2 SMNVEV (reference sequence). Unmatched junction bases numbered 6, after V lost 5 bases and J lost 3 bases. The length of the CDR3 is 14 residues. The CDR3 is CASSRSGGNYEQYF. DNA of the CDR3: TGTGCCAGCAGTCGGAGCGGGGGCAACTACGAGCAGTACTTC.

Remarks on this clone: At one end, the junction sequence differs from germline, possibly due to a read error. The chain uses TRBV28 and TRBJ2-1, with 7 bases identical to TRBD2. Germline CDR1 reads MDHEN; CDR2 reads SYDVKM. This CDR3 is 15 amino acids long. The CDR3: CASSTTSSSNNEQFF. The CDR3, as DNA: TGTGCCAGCAGCACGACTAGCTCCTCCAACAATGAGCAGTTCTTC.

The chain joins TRBV5-4 to TRBJ2-7; D is unresolved. There are 13 residues in the CDR3. Germline V gives CDR1 SGHNT, CDR2 YYREEE (reference sequence). The ends were cut back, 4 bases at V and 3 bases at J, with 11 bases in the middle. CDR3 in DNA: TGTGCCAGCAGCCGGTCGACTGTCTACGAGCAGTACTTC. Translating it yields CASSRSTVYEQYF.

Details on this clone: Mismatch with germline at one junction end may stem from a read error. The chain links TRBV7-7 to TRBJ2-5; TRBD2 matches at 13 bases. CDR1 is SSHAT, CDR2 FNYEAQ, per germline (reference sequence). The CDR3 is made up of 16 amino acids. CDR3 in DNA: TGTGCTAGCAGCCAGCGGACTAGCGGGAGTTTTGAGACCCAGTACTTC. This codes for CASSQRTSGSFETQYF.

The chain has TRBV9 and TRBJ2-7; possible D gene TRBD2, 5 bases. Germline assignment: CDR1 SGDLS and CDR2 YYNGEE. The length of the CDR3 is 14 residues. V lost 3 bases and J lost 5, with 15 bases in between. The CDR3 spells CASSGHVFGDEQYF. CDR3 DNA: TGTGCCAGCAGCGGCCACGTTTTCGGGGACGAGCAGTACTTC.

This clone occurred once. The V call is TRBV27, the J call TRBJ2-5, with TRBD1 matching 9 bases. This CDR3 contains 15 residues. Per germline, CDR1 MNHEY and CDR2 SMNVEV (reference sequence). Trimming removed 6 bases from V and 5 bases from J; junction bases left unmatched: 10. The CDR3 protein is CASRTLGQGRETQYF. For the CDR3, the DNA is TGTGCCAGCAGGACGTTGGGACAGGGTAGGGAGACCCAGTACTTC.

This rearrangement joins TRBV28 to TRBJ2-7; D is unclear. CDR3 length: 16 amino acids. V lost 6 bases, J lost 2 bases, and 20 bases lay in between. The germline CDR1 and CDR2 sequences are MDHEN and SYDVKM. The chain's CDR3 is CASSLSGVRVAYEQYF. The CDR3 DNA reads TGTGCCAGCAGCCTATCTGGGGTTCGGGTTGCCTACGAGCAGTACTTC.

The genes are TRBV5-1 and TRBJ1-1; D is uncertain. Between the trimmed V and J ends, which lost 0 bases and 1 base, there was a span of 7 bases. Germline loops: CDR1 SGHRS, CDR2 YFSETQ. CDR3 size: 14 residues. The CDR3 DNA reads as TGCGCCAGCAGCTTGGCAGGTTCGAACACTGAAGCTTTCTTT. It encodes CASSLAGSNTEAFF.